The next 25 T cell receptor beta chains were all read from a single sample in a study of response to subunit inactivated influenza vaccine. MiXCR, applied by TCRdb to the RT-PCR reads, yields one record per CDR3 protein. The sample lists 560,000 or so distinct CDR3 sequences; roughly 8.2% were seen once. The input for sequencing was PBMCs from blood, taken less than 30 months after vaccination. The receptors were sampled from a man aged 50-75 years who received an inactivated influenza vaccine.

This chain connects TRBV10-3 to TRBJ2-1; 9 bases match TRBD1. CDR3 length: 15 residues. The germline gives CDR1 ENHRY, CDR2 SYGVKD. V shed 4 bases, J shed 5 bases, and the junction held 6 bases outside the gene matches. CDR3 coding DNA: TGTGCCATCAGTGCCGGGACAGGGCGGGACAATGAGCAGTTCTTC. Amino acids: CAISAGTGRDNEQFF.

This clonotype showed up many times. DNA for the CDR3: TGTGCCAGCTCACCACCTTTCACAGGTTGGAATGAGCAGTTCTTC. Its protein is CASSPPFTGWNEQFF. The chain has TRBV18 and TRBJ2-1, with D possibly TRBD1 on 5 matching bases. Germline values: CDR1 KGHSH, CDR2 LQKENI. Trimming left V 0 bases short and J 7 bases short, with 13 bases between. CDR3 length: 15 residues.

V gene TRBV20-1 combines with J gene TRBJ2-7, with D perhaps TRBD1 (6 bases). The germline gives CDR1 DFQATT, CDR2 SNEGSKA (reference sequence). This CDR3 has 15 residues. Between the trimmed V and J ends, which lost 2 bases and 0 bases, there was a span of 14 bases. The CDR3 sequence is CSARPDRKISYEQYF. The CDR3 nucleotides read TGCAGTGCTAGACCGGACAGAAAAATCTCCTACGAGCAGTACTTC.

The chain carries TRBV4-3 and TRBJ1-2, with D perhaps matching TRBD1 (5 bases). V was cut by 0 bases and J by 2 bases, with 13 bases left in between. The CDR3 extends over 16 amino acids. Germline CDR1 LGHNA, CDR2 YSLEER. The chain's CDR3 is CASSQDYPTANYGYTF. Written as DNA, the CDR3 is TGCGCCAGCAGCCAAGATTACCCGACAGCGAACTATGGCTACACCTTC.

The chain uses TRBV6-6 and TRBJ2-7; D remains unclear. Germline CDR1 and CDR2: MNHNY and SVGAGI (reference sequence). Between the trimmed V and J ends, which lost 5 bases and 5 bases, there was a span of 7 bases. This CDR3 has 11 amino acids. In DNA form, the CDR3 reads TGTGCCAGCAGTCCTCGGGACGAGCAGTACTTC. It is translated as CASSPRDEQYF.

J is TRBJ1-6 and V is TRBV5-5; 9 bases map to TRBD1. The germline gives CDR1 SGHKS, CDR2 YYEKEE (reference sequence). The CDR3 is 18 residues long. V lost 4 bases and J lost 2; bases outside the gene matches: 10. In DNA, the CDR3 is TGTGCCAGCAGCATCGGACAGGGGATTGGTCCCTATAATTCACCCCTCCACTTT. It specifies CASSIGQGIGPYNSPLHF.

This clonotype was counted a few times. The chain couples TRBV12-3 or TRBV12-4 to TRBJ1-2, with unresolved D. The CDR3 totals 13 residues. Trimming shortened V by 1 base and J by 5 bases, and 8 bases separated the two germline ends. The CDR3 loop reads CASSLDTPYGYTF. For the CDR3, the DNA is TGTGCCAGCAGTTTAGACACGCCTTATGGCTACACCTTC.

This clonotype was seen a few times. This sequence joins TRBV7-9 and TRBJ2-5; the D gene is possibly TRBD1 (6 bases). V was pared by 5 bases and J by 5 bases, with 15 bases between. Germline CDR1 SEHNR, CDR2 FQNEAQ (reference sequence). The CDR3 is made up of 14 amino acids. This chain's CDR3 is CASSVRDTWETQYF. The CDR3 nucleotides are TGTGCCAGCAGCGTCCGGGACACTTGGGAGACCCAGTACTTC.

This clonotype was seen a few times. The rearrangement uses TRBV7-9 and TRBJ2-5; D possibly corresponds to TRBD1 (5 bases). Germline V CDR1 and CDR2: SEHNR, FQNEAQ (reference sequence). V was clipped by 1 base and J by 6 bases, with 12 bases between them. CDR3 size: 14 residues. CDR3 nucleotides: TGTGCCAGCAGCTTAGTGTCTGGGGCCAAGACCCAGTACTTC. This encodes CASSLVSGAKTQYF.

The chain combines TRBV11-2 with TRBJ2-2, with 9 positions matching TRBD2. CDR1 is SGHAT, CDR2 FQNNGV, per germline. V lost 5 bases to trimming and J lost 4 bases; unmatched junction nucleotides: 14. This CDR3 contains 18 residues. The CDR3 loop is CASSLRGGRAGSTGELFF. In DNA, the CDR3 is TGTGCCAGCAGCCTAAGGGGCGGGAGGGCCGGTAGCACCGGGGAGCTGTTTTTT.

This clonotype was recorded a few times. The chain couples TRBV3-1 to TRBJ2-2; 16 bases align to TRBD2. J lost 11 bases, V lost 1 base, and 7 bases had no gene match. The length of the CDR3 is 17 residues. Germline loops: CDR1 LGHDT, CDR2 YNNKEL (reference sequence). CDR3 region: CASSQVGTSGGAGELFF. The CDR3 DNA is TGTGCCAGCAGCCAAGTGGGGACTAGCGGGGGGGCAGGCGAGCTGTTTTTT.

In its sample, this clonotype was seen many times. This chain uses TRBV12-3 or TRBV12-4 with TRBJ2-1; TRBD2 aligns across 9 bases. V shed 2 bases, J shed 3 bases, and the junction held 5 bases outside the gene matches. The length of the CDR3 is 16 residues. In DNA, the CDR3 is TGTGCCAGCAGTTTATTGGGCGGGAGGGTCTACAATGAGCAGTTCTTC. Residues: CASSLLGGRVYNEQFF.

This clonotype has just a few counts. The chain has TRBV20-1 and TRBJ2-6; TRBD1 matches at 7 bases. CDR3 length equals 16 residues. Germline assignment: CDR1 DFQATT and CDR2 SNEGSKA (reference sequence). V dropped 6 bases and J dropped 0; count of bases not matched to a gene: 8. The CDR3 loop reads CSARTGSSSGANVLTF. Written as DNA, the CDR3 is TGCAGTGCCCGGACAGGCTCCAGCTCTGGGGCCAACGTCCTGACTTTC.

This clonotype appeared many times. The chain joins TRBV7-9 to TRBJ2-5, with 7 positions matching TRBD2. The CDR3 totals 15 residues. Trimming at V came to 5 bases and at J to 2 bases, leaving 8 bases not matched to a gene. Per germline, CDR1 SEHNR and CDR2 FQNEAQ (reference sequence). As DNA, the CDR3 is TGTGCCAGCAGCGGAGGGAGGGTAACACAAGAGACCCAGTACTTC. This codes for CASSGGRVTQETQYF.

The V call is TRBV7-2, the J call TRBJ2-1; 13 nucleotides agree with TRBD2. This CDR3 region has 21 residues. Germline V gives CDR1 SGHTA, CDR2 FQGNSA. Losses at the gene ends were 0 bases for V and 1 base for J; bases not matched to a gene: 12. The CDR3 sequence is CASSLALTGTSGAMSYNEQFF. For the CDR3, the DNA is TGTGCCAGCAGCTTAGCCCTGACCGGGACTAGCGGGGCAATGTCCTACAATGAGCAGTTCTTC.

This clonotype was seen a few times. The chain combines TRBV4-3 with TRBJ2-5, with D possibly being TRBD1 or TRBD2 (5 bases each). V shed 4 bases and J shed 4 bases, with 13 bases lying between them. CDR1 is LGHNA, CDR2 YSLEER, per germline. The CDR3 totals 14 residues. The DNA for the CDR3 is TGCGCCAGCAGCCCGGGACCCCCTGGAGAGACCCAGTACTTC. This gives the protein CASSPGPPGETQYF.

The count of this clonotype is one. The gene calls are TRBV5-5 and TRBJ2-2, with 10 bases aligning to TRBD2. The J segment lost 0 bases and the V segment lost 7 bases, leaving 6 bases of the junction unmatched. CDR1 is SGHKS, CDR2 YYEKEE, per germline (reference sequence). There are 16 residues in the CDR3. The CDR3 protein is CASGSGLAANTGELFF. For the CDR3, the DNA is TGTGCCAGCGGCTCTGGACTAGCGGCGAACACCGGGGAGCTGTTTTTT.

This clonotype was seen more than once but under ten times. This chain uses TRBV12-3 or TRBV12-4 with TRBJ2-7, with TRBD2 as a possible D gene (6 bases). The CDR3 is 14 residues long. V lost 1 base, J lost 3 bases, and 10 bases lay in between. The CDR3 sequence: CASSLGSGDYEQYF. The CDR3 DNA reads TGTGCCAGCAGTTTAGGCTCGGGGGACTACGAGCAGTACTTC.

The chain is built from TRBV9 and TRBJ2-7, with TRBD1 identical over 7 bases. The CDR3 has 14 amino acids. V lost 3 bases, J lost 2 bases, and 5 bases stayed unmatched. Looked up from germline, CDR1 is SGDLS and CDR2 is YYNGEE. The CDR3 region has the DNA TGTGCCAGCAGCGAGAGGGACAGAGCCTACGAGCAGTACTTC. Translating gives CASSERDRAYEQYF.

CDR3: CSARDGYKLAGGESTQYF. CDR3 DNA: TGCAGTGCTAGAGATGGTTATAAACTAGCGGGAGGAGAGTCGACGCAGTATTTT. The chain carries TRBV20-1 and TRBJ2-3; 12 bases are shared with TRBD2. The germline V gene has CDR1 DFQATT and CDR2 SNEGSKA (reference sequence). Unmatched junction bases numbered 16, after V lost 0 bases and J lost 9 bases. This CDR3 has 18 residues.

The chain carries TRBV20-1 and TRBJ1-2; D remains ambiguous. Between the trimmed V and J ends, which lost 4 bases and 8 bases, there was a span of 14 bases. Germline V gene lookup returns CDR1 DFQATT and CDR2 SNEGSKA (reference sequence). The CDR3 is made up of 12 amino acids. As DNA, the CDR3 is TGCAGTGCTATAACCGGGCTCGGGGGCTACACCTTC. Translated: CSAITGLGGYTF.

This rearrangement joins TRBV20-1 to TRBJ2-3, with 10 positions matching TRBD1. Germline V gives CDR1 DFQATT, CDR2 SNEGSKA (reference sequence). The CDR3 length is 16 residues. Unmatched junction bases numbered 13, after V lost 5 bases and J lost 5 bases. The CDR3 DNA sequence: TGCAGTGCTTACGCTTCATCGGGACAGGGGATAGATACGCAGTATTTT. Protein sequence: CSAYASSGQGIDTQYF.

This clonotype was picked up a small number of times. A much larger clone lies one base from this, so it may be a read error. The chain carries TRBV7-9 and TRBJ1-6; D gene uncertain. The CDR3 has 13 residues. Germline V lookup: CDR1 SEHNR, CDR2 FQNEAQ (reference sequence). The CDR3 DNA reads as TGTGCCAGCAGCCTAGCCTATAATTCACCCCTCCACTTT. Its protein is CASSLAYNSPLHF.

This clonotype was seen many times. The J gene is TRBJ1-5, the V gene TRBV6-2 or TRBV6-3, with a weak D call TRBD1 (5 bases). Between the trimmed V and J ends, which lost 2 bases and 3 bases, there was a span of 8 bases. CDR3 size: 14 residues. CDR1 and CDR2 from the germline V gene are MNHEY and SVGEGT. DNA for the CDR3: TGTGCCAGCAGTTACCTACAGGACAATCAGCCCCAGCATTTT. This gives the protein CASSYLQDNQPQHF.

This clonotype has a handful of counts. This rearrangement joins TRBV9 to TRBJ1-2; 7 bases fit TRBD1. The germline V gene encodes CDR1 SGDLS and CDR2 YYNGEE. V was clipped by 6 bases and J by 4 bases; unmatched bases: 9. CDR3 length: 14 amino acids. CDR3 nucleotide sequence: TGTGCCAGCAACCCAGGGACAGAACTCTATGGCTACACCTTC. The encoded protein is CASNPGTELYGYTF.